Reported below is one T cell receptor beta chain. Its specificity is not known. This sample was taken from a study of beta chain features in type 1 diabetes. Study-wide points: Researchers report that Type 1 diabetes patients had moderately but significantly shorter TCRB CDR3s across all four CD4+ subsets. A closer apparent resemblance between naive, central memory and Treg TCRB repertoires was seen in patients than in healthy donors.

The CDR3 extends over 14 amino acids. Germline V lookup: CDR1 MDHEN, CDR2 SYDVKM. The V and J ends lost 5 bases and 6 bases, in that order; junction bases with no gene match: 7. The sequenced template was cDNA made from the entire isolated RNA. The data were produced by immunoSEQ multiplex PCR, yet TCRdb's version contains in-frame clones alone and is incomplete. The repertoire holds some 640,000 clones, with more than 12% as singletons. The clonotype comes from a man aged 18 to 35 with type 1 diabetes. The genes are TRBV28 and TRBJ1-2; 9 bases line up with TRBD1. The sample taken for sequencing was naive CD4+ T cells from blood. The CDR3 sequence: CASSTHGTGNGYTF. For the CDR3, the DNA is TGTGCCAGCAGTACCCACGGGACAGGGAATGGCTACACCTTC.